This TCR beta chain was observed in a study of regulatory T cells in long-lasting Graves disease. Overall study findings and caveats: Those with persistent disease had in common more public clonotypes (roughly 3,000) than new patients (approximately 890). Persistent disease was associated with favored TRBV28 usage and with favored use of TRBJ1-2 and TRBJ2-5.

Assembly of TCR beta libraries relied on iRepertoire HTBI primers together with Arm-PCR of CDR3 regions. TCRdb re-called the multiplex PCR reads through MiXCR, storing one row per CDR3 protein. The sample has hundreds of thousands of distinct CDR3 sequences; approximately 15% are singletons. Noted time point: newly diagnosed GD, antithyroid drugs for less than 3 months. Construction of the TCR library relied on RNA isolated from PBMCs. Trimming pared 3 bases from V and 4 bases from J, leaving 12 bases between. The CDR3 totals 13 residues. The germline CDR1 and CDR2 sequences are DFQATT and SNEGSKA (reference sequence). Concerning this clonotype itself: The target antigen is unknown. A read error may be the cause here, since a much bigger clone is one base away.

The same sample was also studied in work on T cells in Graves' hyperthyroidism and ophthalmopathy. From that report: The HTBI primer set drove a first-round RT-PCR of the TCR CDR3. Ophthalmopathy was separated from stable hyperthyroidism by a 13 V-J model.

This clonotype originated in a man between 40 and 49 years old with Graves disease. This rearrangement joins TRBV20-1 to TRBJ2-5; D is unclear. Sequencing used peripheral blood mononuclear cells (PBMCs), obtained at new diagnosis, from a patient treated with antithyroid drugs. The CDR3 spells CSASVGNRETQYF. In DNA, the CDR3 is TGCAGTGCTAGTGTAGGGAACAGAGAGACCCAGTACTTC.